Listed below are T cell receptor beta chains from one sample, sequenced in a study of CD8 T cells in ankylosing spondylitis. TCRdb re-called the 5' RACE reads through MiXCR, storing one row per CDR3 protein. Of 450,000 to 550,000 distinct CDR3 sequences in the sample, approximately 5% are singletons; the top ten hold under 4.5%. The sequencing sample was made of blood, either unsorted or a sorted T cell fraction (not recorded which). These receptors were collected from a male donor with ankylosing spondylitis. The conserved cysteine and the conserved F or W are not part of the CDR3 here. Clone size is stated in some rows and not others, as once, few, many or a class when expanded.

CDR3aa | j_gene | v_gene | abundance
ASSIHSEPYNEQF | TRBJ2-1 | TRBV9 | many
SASSGVIWSGANVLT | TRBJ2-6 | TRBV20-1 | few
ASSPGTLETQY | TRBJ2-5 | TRBV5-7 | few
SAGRQGGYGYT | TRBJ1-2 | TRBV20-1 | many
AISWTAGELF | TRBJ2-2 | TRBV10-3 | many
ASREGGTPYGYT | TRBJ1-2 | TRBV6-1 | many
ASSLAPGQGQETQY | TRBJ2-5 | TRBV5-1 | few
ASSQDMGGGEQY | TRBJ2-7 | TRBV4-3 | NA
ASSWGLAGGTYNEQF | TRBJ2-1 | TRBV5-1 | many
SARPQDRASLTDTQY | TRBJ2-3 | TRBV20-1 | many
ASSAGIKETQY | TRBJ2-5 | TRBV9 | many
AIGVEGQETQY | TRBJ2-5 | TRBV10-3 | NA
ASRPTSDRSYEQY | TRBJ2-7 | TRBV6-2/TRBV6-3 | many
ASSLYGANTDTQY | TRBJ2-3 | TRBV12-3/TRBV12-4 | NA
ASIRLVNTEAF | TRBJ1-1 | TRBV6-6 | many
ASSFRQGVTEAF | TRBJ1-1 | TRBV7-2 | many
SASRESQGDTQY | TRBJ2-3 | TRBV20-1 | many
APRGSH | TRBJ2-4 | TRBV24-1 | many
ASSSDRGNYYNSPLH | TRBJ1-6 | TRBV5-6 | many
ASSLPVIYEQY | TRBJ2-7 | TRBV28 | NA
ASSLASGSSYNEQF | TRBJ2-1 | TRBV7-9 | many
ASWTTMGGELF | TRBJ2-2 | TRBV5-1 | many
ASSLPPSAAQETQY | TRBJ2-5 | TRBV12-3/TRBV12-4 | many
AISESTTYGYT | TRBJ1-2 | TRBV10-3 | many
SVVSTGARDYT | TRBJ1-2 | TRBV29-1 | many
ASSFVISNTGELF | TRBJ2-2 | TRBV6-5 | many
ASSQDWEPPTGGYT | TRBJ1-2 | TRBV4-2 | many
ASSFHRTTYNEQF | TRBJ2-1 | TRBV7-2 | many
ASSRGGSTGELF | TRBJ2-2 | TRBV7-2 | many
ASSLFFGGRGTEAF | TRBJ1-1 | TRBV28 | NA
ASSHPTYQETQY | TRBJ2-5 | TRBV11-2 | few
ASSNIHRRNTGELF | TRBJ2-2 | TRBV6-2/TRBV6-3 | NA